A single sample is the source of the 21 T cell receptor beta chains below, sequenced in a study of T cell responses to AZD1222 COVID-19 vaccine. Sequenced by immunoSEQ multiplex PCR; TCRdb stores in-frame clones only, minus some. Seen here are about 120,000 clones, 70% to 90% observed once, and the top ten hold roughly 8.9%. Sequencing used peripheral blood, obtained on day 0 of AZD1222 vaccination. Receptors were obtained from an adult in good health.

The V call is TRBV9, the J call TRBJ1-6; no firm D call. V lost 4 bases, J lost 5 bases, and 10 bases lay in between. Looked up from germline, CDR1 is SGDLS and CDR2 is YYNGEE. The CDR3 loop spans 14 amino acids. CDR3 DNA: TGTGCCAGCAGCCCCTCTTTGCATAATTCACCCCTCCACTTT. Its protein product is CASSPSLHNSPLHF.

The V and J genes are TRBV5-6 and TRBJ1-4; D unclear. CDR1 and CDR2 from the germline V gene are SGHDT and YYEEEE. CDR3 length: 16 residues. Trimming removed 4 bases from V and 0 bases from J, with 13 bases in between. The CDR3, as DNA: TGTGCCAGCAGCGAAAGACCTCTAGCAACTAATGAAAAACTGTTTTTT. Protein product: CASSERPLATNEKLFF. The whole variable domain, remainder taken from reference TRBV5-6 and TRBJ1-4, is DAGVTQSPTHLIKTRGQQVTLRCSPKSGHDTVSWYQQALGQGPQFIFQYYEEEERQRGNFPDRFSGHQFPNYSSELNVNALLLGDSALYLCASSERPLATNEKLFFGSGTQLSVL.

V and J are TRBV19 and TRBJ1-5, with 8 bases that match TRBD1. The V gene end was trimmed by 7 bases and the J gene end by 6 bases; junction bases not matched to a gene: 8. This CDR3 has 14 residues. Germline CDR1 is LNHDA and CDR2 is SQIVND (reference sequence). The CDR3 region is CASTMDRVGQPQHF. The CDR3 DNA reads TGTGCCAGTACCATGGACAGGGTGGGTCAGCCCCAGCATTTT.

The CDR3 DNA follows: TGTGCCAGTAGTATAGGGAGGTGGGGACAGGGCTACGAGCAGTACTTC. It yields the protein CASSIGRWGQGYEQYF. This chain uses TRBV19 with TRBJ2-7, with 9 bases fitting TRBD1. J lost 3 bases, V lost 1 base, and 7 bases had no gene match. The germline gives CDR1 LNHDA, CDR2 SQIVND (reference sequence). This CDR3 has 16 amino acids.

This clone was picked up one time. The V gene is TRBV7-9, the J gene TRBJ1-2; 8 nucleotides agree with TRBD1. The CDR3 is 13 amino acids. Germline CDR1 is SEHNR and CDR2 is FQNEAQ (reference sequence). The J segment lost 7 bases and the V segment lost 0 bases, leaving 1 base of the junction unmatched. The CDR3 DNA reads TGTGCCAGCAGCTTAGCGGACAGGGCTGGCTACACCTTC. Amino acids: CASSLADRAGYTF. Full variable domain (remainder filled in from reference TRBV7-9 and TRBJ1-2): DTGVSQNPRHKITKRGQNVTFRCDPISEHNRLYWYRQTLGQGPEFLTYFQNEAQLEKSRLLSDRFSAERPKGSFSTLEIQRTEQGDSAMYLCASSLADRAGYTFGSGTRLTVV.

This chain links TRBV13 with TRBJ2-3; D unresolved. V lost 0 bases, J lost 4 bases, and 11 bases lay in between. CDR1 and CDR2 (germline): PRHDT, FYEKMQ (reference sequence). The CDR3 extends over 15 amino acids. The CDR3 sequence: CASSLGRRSADTQYF. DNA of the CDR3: TGTGCCAGCAGCTTAGGTAGGCGGTCGGCAGATACGCAGTATTTT.

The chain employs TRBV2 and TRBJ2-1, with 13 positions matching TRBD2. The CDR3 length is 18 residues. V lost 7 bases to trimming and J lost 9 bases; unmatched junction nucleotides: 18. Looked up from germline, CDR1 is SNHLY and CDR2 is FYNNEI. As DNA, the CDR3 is TGTGCCAGCATCGACTTCTGGACTAGCGGGGGACCAAGAGGTGAGCAGTTCTTC. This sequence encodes CASIDFWTSGGPRGEQFF.

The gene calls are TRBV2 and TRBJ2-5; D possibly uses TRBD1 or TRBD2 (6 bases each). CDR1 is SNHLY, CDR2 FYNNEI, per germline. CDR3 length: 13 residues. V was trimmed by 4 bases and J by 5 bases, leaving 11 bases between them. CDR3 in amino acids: CASSVQGRETQYF. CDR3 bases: TGTGCCAGCAGTGTCCAGGGGAGGGAGACCCAGTACTTC.

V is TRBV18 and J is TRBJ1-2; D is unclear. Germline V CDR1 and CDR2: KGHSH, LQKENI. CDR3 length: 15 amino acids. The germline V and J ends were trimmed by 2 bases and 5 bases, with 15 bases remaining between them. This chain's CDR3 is CASSPSNSFQYGYTF. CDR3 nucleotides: TGTGCCAGCTCACCATCAAACAGCTTCCAGTATGGCTACACCTTC.

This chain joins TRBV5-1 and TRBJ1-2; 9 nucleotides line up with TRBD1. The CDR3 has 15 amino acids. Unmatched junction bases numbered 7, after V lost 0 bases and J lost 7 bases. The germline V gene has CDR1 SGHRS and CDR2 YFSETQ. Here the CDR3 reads CASSLDPQGAGGYTF. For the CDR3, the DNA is TGCGCCAGCAGCTTGGACCCACAGGGGGCAGGTGGCTACACCTTC.

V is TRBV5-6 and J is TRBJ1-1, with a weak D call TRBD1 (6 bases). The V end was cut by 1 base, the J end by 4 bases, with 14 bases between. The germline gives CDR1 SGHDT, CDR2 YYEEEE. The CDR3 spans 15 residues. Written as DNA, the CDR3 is TGTGCCAGCAGCTTGAGCACAGGGTACGCCACTGAAGCTTTCTTT. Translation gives CASSLSTGYATEAFF. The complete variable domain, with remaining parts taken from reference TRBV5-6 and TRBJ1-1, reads DAGVTQSPTHLIKTRGQQVTLRCSPKSGHDTVSWYQQALGQGPQFIFQYYEEEERQRGNFPDRFSGHQFPNYSSELNVNALLLGDSALYLCASSLSTGYATEAFFGQGTRLTVV.

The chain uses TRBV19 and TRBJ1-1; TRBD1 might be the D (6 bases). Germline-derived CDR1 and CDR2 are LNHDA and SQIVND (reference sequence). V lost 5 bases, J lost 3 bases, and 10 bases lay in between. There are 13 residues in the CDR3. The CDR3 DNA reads TGTGCCAGTAGTCCATGGACAGACACTGAAGCTTTCTTT. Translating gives CASSPWTDTEAFF.

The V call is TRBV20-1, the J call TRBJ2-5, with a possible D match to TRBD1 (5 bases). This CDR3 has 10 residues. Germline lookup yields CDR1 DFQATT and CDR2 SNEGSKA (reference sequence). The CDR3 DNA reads TGCAGCGTGAACAGGGAGACCCAGTACTTC. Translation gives CSVNRETQYF.

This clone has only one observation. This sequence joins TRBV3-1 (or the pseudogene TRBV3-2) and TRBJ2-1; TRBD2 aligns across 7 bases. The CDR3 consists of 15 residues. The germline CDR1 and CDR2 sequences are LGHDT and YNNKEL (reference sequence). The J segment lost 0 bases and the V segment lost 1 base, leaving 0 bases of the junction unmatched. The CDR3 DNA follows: TGTGCCAGCAGCCAAGGGACTAGCTCCTACAATGAGCAGTTCTTC. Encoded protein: CASSQGTSSYNEQFF.

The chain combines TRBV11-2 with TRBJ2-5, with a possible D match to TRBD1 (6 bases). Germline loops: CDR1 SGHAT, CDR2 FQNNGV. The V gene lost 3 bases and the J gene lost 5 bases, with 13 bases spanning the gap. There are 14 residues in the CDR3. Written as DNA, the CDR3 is TGTGCCAGCAGCTTGGGCAGGGGAAGGGAGACCCAGTACTTC. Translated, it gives CASSLGRGRETQYF.

The CDR3 DNA sequence: TGTGCCAGCAGGATGTGGGGCGACGAAAACTATGGCTACACCTTC. Translating gives CASRMWGDENYGYTF. The rearrangement joins TRBV6-5 to TRBJ1-2; the D gene is possibly TRBD1 (5 bases). The CDR3 consists of 15 residues. Germline values: CDR1 MNHEY, CDR2 SVGAGI. V was cut by 6 bases and J by 2 bases, with 16 bases left in between.

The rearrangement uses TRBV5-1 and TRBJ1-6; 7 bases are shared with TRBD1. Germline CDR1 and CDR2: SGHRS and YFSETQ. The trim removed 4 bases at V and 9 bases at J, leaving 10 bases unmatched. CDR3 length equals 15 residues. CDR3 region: CASSPQEGASSPLHF. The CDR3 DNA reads TGCGCCAGCAGCCCGCAGGAGGGGGCATCTTCACCCCTCCACTTT. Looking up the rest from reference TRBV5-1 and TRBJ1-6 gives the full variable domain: KAGVTQTPRYLIKTRGQQVTLSCSPISGHRSVSWYQQTPGQGLQFLFEYFSETQRNKGNFPGRFSGRQFSNSRSEMNVSTLELGDSALYLCASSPQEGASSPLHFGNGTRLTVT.

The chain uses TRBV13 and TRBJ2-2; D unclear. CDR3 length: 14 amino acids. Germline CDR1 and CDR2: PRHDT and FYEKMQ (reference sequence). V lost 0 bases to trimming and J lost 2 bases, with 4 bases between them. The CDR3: CASSLGPNTGELFF. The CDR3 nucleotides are TGTGCCAGCAGCTTAGGTCCAAACACCGGGGAGCTGTTTTTT. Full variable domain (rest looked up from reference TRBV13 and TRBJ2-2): AAGVIQSPRHLIKEKRETATLKCYPIPRHDTVYWYQQGPGQDPQFLISFYEKMQSDKGSIPDRFSAQQFSDYHSELNMSSLELGDSALYFCASSLGPNTGELFFGEGSRLTVL.

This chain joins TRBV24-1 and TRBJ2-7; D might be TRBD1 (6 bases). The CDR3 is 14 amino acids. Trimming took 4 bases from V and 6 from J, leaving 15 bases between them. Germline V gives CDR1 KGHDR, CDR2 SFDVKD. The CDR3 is CATSDNAYRAEQYF. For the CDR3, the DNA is TGTGCCACCAGTGACAACGCGTACAGGGCCGAGCAGTACTTC.

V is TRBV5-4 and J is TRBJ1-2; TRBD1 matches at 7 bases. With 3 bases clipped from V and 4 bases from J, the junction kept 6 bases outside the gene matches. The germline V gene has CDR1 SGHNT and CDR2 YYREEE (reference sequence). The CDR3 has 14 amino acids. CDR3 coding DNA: TGTGCCAGCAGCTCCCTCGACAGGGCCTATGGCTACACCTTC. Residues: CASSSLDRAYGYTF.

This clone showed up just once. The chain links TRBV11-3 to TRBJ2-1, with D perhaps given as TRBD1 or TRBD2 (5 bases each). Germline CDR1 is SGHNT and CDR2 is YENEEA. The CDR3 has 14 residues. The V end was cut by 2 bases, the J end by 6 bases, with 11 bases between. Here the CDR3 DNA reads TGTGCCAGCAGCTTATCAGCAGGGAGCAATGAGCAGTTCTTC. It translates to CASSLSAGSNEQFF.